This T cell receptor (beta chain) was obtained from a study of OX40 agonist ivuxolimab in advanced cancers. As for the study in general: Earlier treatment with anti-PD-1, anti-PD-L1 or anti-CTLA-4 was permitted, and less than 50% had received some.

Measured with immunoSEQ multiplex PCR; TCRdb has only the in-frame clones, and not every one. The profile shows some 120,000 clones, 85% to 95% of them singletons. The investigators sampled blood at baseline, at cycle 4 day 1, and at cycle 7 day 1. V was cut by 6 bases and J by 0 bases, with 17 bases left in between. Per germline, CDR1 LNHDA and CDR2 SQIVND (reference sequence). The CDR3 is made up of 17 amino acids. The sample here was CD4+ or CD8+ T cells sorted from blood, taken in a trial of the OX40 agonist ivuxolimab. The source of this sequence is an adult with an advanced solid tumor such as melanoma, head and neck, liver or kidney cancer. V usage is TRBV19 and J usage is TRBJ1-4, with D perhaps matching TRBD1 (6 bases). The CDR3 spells CASSPGRGPSTNEKLFF. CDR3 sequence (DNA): TGTGCCAGTAGCCCCGGCAGGGGCCCTTCAACTAATGAAAAACTGTTTTTT.